This entry is about one T cell receptor (beta chain). The iRepertoire nested amplicon-rescue multiplex PCR amplified TCR alpha and beta CDR3s from RNA. TCRdb recomputed calls from the multiplex PCR reads with MiXCR, one row per CDR3 protein. The sample contains 300,000 to 450,000 distinct CDR3 sequences, 41% of which appear only once. The CDR3 totals 13 residues. Trimming stripped 5 bases from V and 12 bases from J, with 19 bases between. Germline CDR1 is SEHNR and CDR2 is FQNEAQ (reference sequence). This record comes from a study of glioma-infiltrating T cells. Overall study context: Presurgical dexamethasone in glioma patients lasted six or fewer days.

The receptor's source is a human donor with low-grade glioma or glioblastoma, undergoing nonglioma brain surgery, or in good health (not recorded which). Sequenced input: glioma tissue, nonneoplastic brain tissue, or PBMCs (not recorded which). V usage is TRBV7-9 and J usage is TRBJ1-2; a possible D gene is TRBD1 (5 bases). The CDR3 protein is CASSQDTNYGNTF. The CDR3 DNA reads TGTGCCAGCAGCCAGGACACTAACTATGGGAACACCTTC.